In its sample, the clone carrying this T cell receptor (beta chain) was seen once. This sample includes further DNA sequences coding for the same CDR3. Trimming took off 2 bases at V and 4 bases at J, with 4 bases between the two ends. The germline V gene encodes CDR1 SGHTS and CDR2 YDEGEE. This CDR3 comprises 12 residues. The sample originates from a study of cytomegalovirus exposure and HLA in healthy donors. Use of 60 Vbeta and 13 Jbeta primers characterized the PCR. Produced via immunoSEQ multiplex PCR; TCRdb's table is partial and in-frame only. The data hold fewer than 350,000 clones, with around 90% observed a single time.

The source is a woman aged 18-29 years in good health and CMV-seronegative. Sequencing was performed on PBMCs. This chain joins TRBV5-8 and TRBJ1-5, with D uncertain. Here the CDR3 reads CASSFGNQPQHF. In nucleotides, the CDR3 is TGTGCCAGCAGCTTCGGGAATCAGCCCCAGCATTTT.